The T cell receptor beta chain described here comes from a study of OX40 agonist ivuxolimab in advanced cancers. Study details: Earlier treatment with anti-PD-1, anti-PD-L1 or anti-CTLA-4 was permitted, and 30% to 40% had received some.

Assay used: immunoSEQ multiplex PCR; TCRdb lists only in-frame clones, some missing. The data contain about 58,000 clones, 82% of them singletons. Patients with a history of autoimmune disease or on systemic immunosuppression were excluded. This CDR3 has 12 amino acids. V lost 3 bases and J lost 8, with 10 bases in between. Germline assignment: CDR1 SGHAT and CDR2 FQNNGV. This clonotype was sampled from an adult with an advanced solid tumor such as melanoma, head and neck, liver or kidney cancer. Sequences were derived from CD4+ or CD8+ T cells sorted from blood, sampled in a trial of the OX40 agonist ivuxolimab. This sequence joins TRBV11-2 and TRBJ2-5; no reliable D call. The CDR3: CASSFALETQYF. The CDR3 DNA reads as TGTGCCAGCAGCTTTGCCCTAGAAACCCAGTACTTC. Full variable domain (rest looked up from reference TRBV11-2 and TRBJ2-5): EAGVAQSPRYKIIEKRQSVAFWCNPISGHATLYWYQQILGQGPKLLIQFQNNGVVDDSQLPKDRFSAERLKGVDSTLKIQPAKLEDSAVYLCASSFALETQYFGPGTRLLVL.